This entry is about one TCR beta chain. Its matching antigen is unknown. These data belong to a study of early T cells in non-severe SARS-CoV-2 infection. Points from the study as a whole: Matches to VDJdb favored anti-spike CD8 responses and missed private and CD4 specificities.

The CDR3 extends over 18 amino acids. Trimming pared 4 bases from V and 0 bases from J, leaving 19 bases between. CDR1 is SGHAT, CDR2 FQNNGV, per germline. Researchers tagged individual cDNA molecules with unique molecular identifiers. TCRdb fed the 5' RACE reads into MiXCR, producing one record per CDR3 protein. Among approximately 110,000 distinct CDR3 sequences listed, about 15% were seen once. The source material was whole blood. The V and J genes are TRBV11-2 and TRBJ1-3; the D is unclear. This clonotype was sampled from an adult who was a healthcare worker with PCR-confirmed SARS-CoV-2 infection or an uninfected control (not recorded which). The CDR3 is CASSSRGSLIPSGNTIYF. The CDR3 region has the DNA TGTGCCAGCAGCTCTCGGGGAAGCCTCATTCCCTCTGGAAACACCATATATTTT.